This TCR beta chain came from a study of neurological immune-mediated disorders. Points from the study as a whole: When grouped phylogenetically, the repertoires of 18 of the 34 multiple sclerosis patients fell together in one related-CDR3 cluster, which is a possible signature. The most TCR clonal expansion was seen in HTLV-1-associated myelopathy, and the least was seen in multiple sclerosis, which fell below healthy controls.

This clonotype occurred many times. Antigen specificity is unknown. Germline assignment: CDR1 SGHRS and CDR2 YFSETQ. The CDR3 has 16 residues. The V segment lost 2 bases and the J segment 4 bases; nucleotides outside the gene matches: 8. By 5'RACE with 10-nucleotide random UMIs, the cDNA was made. MiXCR, applied by TCRdb to the 5' RACE reads, yields one record per CDR3 protein. The sample consists of some 61,000 distinct CDR3 sequences, about 4.2% of them appearing once. The origin of this receptor is a man younger than 40 with multiple sclerosis. Input material: PBMCs. The chain carries TRBV5-1 and TRBJ2-2; the match to TRBD2 covers 7 bases. The CDR3 loop reads CASSFGGGASTGELFF. The CDR3, as DNA: TGCGCCAGCAGCTTTGGCGGGGGAGCTAGCACCGGGGAGCTGTTTTTT.